The TCR beta chain under discussion was sequenced for a study of T cell changes during pregnancy in multiple sclerosis. Method: immunoSEQ multiplex PCR; TCRdb's copy keeps in-frame clones and lacks some. The data contain about 98,000 clones, around 90% of them singletons. The germline CDR1 and CDR2 sequences are ENHRY and SYGVKD. There are 13 residues in the CDR3. V lost 5 bases and J lost 4; bases outside the gene matches: 3. This clonotype originated in a female donor in good health, enrolled as a control in a pregnancy study. The gene calls are TRBV10-3 and TRBJ1-1, with TRBD1 matching 8 bases. The specimen was peripheral blood, collected after pregnancy. CDR3 loop: CAISSTGGTEAFF. The CDR3, as DNA: TGTGCCATCAGTTCTACAGGGGGCACTGAAGCTTTCTTT.